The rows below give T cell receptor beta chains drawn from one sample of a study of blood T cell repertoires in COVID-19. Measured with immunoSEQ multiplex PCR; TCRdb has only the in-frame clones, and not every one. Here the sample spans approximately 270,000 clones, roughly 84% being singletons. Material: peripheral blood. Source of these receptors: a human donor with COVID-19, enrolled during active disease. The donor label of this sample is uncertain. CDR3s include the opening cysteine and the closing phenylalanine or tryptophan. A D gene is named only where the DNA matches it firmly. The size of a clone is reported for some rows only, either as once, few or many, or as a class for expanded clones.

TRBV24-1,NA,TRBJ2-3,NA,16,TGTGCCACCAGTGATTTCCGGGGTCATAGCACAGATACGCAGTATTTT,CATSDFRGHSTDTQYF
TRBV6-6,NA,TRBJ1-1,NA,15,TGTGCCAGCAGTTACTCCTCAGGGGACGTCGCTGAAGCTTTCTTT,CASSYSSGDVAEAFF
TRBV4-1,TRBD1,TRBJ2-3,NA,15,TGCGCCAGCAGCCAGGCGGGACAGGGGGCAGATACGCAGTATTTT,CASSQAGQGADTQYF
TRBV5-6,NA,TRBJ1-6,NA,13,TGTGCCAGCAGCCTAGGGGTTTGGTCACCCCTCCACTTT,CASSLGVWSPLHF
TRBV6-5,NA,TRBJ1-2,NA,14,TGTGCCAGCAGTTACTCAGGGGGAGGGAAGGGCTACACCTTC,CASSYSGGGKGYTF
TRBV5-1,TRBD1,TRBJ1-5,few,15,TGCGCCAGCAGCTTAACAGGGGGAAGCAATCAGCCCCAGCATTTT,CASSLTGGSNQPQHF
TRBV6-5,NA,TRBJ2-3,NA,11,TGTGCCAGCCGAGGCATCGGAACGCAGTATTTT,CASRGIGTQYF
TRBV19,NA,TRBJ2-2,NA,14,TGTGCCAGTAGTATTACAAGGAACACCGGGGAGCTGTTTTTT,CASSITRNTGELFF
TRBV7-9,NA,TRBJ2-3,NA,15,TGTGCCAGCAGCTTAGGGGTTGCGGGCACAGATACGCAGTATTTT,CASSLGVAGTDTQYF
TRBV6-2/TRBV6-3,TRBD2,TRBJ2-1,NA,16,TGTGCCAGCAGTTACCGTCCGGCTAGCGGGACGAATGAGCAGTTCTTC,CASSYRPASGTNEQFF
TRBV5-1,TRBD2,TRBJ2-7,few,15,TGCGCCAGCAGCCCACTAGCGGGAGAGACCTACGAGCAGTACTTC,CASSPLAGETYEQYF
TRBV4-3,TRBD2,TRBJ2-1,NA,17,TGCGCCAGCAGCCAAGATTTATTAGCGGGAGGCAACAATGAGCAGTTCTTC,CASSQDLLAGGNNEQFF
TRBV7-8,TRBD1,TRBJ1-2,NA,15,TGTGCCAGCAGACGATACAGGGGGCAGGCTGGGGGCTACACCTTC,CASRRYRGQAGGYTF
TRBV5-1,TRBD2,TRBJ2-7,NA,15,TGCGCCAGCAGCTTGGGCGGGAGAGAATCCTACGAGCAGTACTTC,CASSLGGRESYEQYF
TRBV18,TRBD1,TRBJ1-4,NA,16,TGTGCCAGCTCACCCTTCGGACAGGGCGTCGGTGAAAAACTGTTTTTT,CASSPFGQGVGEKLFF
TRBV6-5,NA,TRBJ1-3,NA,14,TGTGCCAGCAGTAGCGGAAACTCTGGAAACACCATATATTTT,CASSSGNSGNTIYF
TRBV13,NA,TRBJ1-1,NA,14,TGTGCCAGCAGCCGCCAGGGAGGGGACACTGAAGCTTTCTTT,CASSRQGGDTEAFF
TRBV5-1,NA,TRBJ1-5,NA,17,TGCGCCAGCAGCTTGGACGCGGGGGCGGGGAGCAATCAGCCCCAGCATTTT,CASSLDAGAGSNQPQHF
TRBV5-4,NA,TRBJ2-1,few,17,TGTGCCAGCAGCTTGGCCGGGCGGGGCCGCTCCTACAATGAGCAGTTCTTC,CASSLAGRGRSYNEQFF
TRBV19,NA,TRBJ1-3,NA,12,TGTGCCAGTAGTAAGCGGTCCGACACCATATATTTT,CASSKRSDTIYF
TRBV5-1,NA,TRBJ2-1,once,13,TGCGCCAGCAGCCTGCAGGACTACCATGAGCAGTTCTTC,CASSLQDYHEQFF
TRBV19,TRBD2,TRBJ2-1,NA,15,TGTGCCAGTAGTTCTTCGGGACTAGCGGGAGAAGAGCAGTTCTTC,CASSSSGLAGEEQFF
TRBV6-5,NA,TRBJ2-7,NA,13,TGTGCCAGCAGTCGGACAGAGCGGTACGAGCAGTACTTC,CASSRTERYEQYF
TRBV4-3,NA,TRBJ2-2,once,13,TGCGCCAGCAGCCAAGAGTCAGGAAGGGAGCTGTTTTTT,CASSQESGRELFF
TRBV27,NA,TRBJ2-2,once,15,TGTGCCAGCAGCTCTACCGAAGCGGGTACCGGGGAGCTGTTTTTT,CASSSTEAGTGELFF
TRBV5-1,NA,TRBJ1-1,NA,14,TGCGCCAGCAGCTATGACACCGTGAACACTGAAGCTTTCTTT,CASSYDTVNTEAFF
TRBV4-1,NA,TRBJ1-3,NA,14,TGCGCCAGCAGCCCTGGAGAATATGGAAACACCATATATTTT,CASSPGEYGNTIYF
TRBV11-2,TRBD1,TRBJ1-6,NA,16,TGTGCCAGCAGCCAAGGGACAGGGCGGTATAATTCACCCCTCCACTTT,CASSQGTGRYNSPLHF
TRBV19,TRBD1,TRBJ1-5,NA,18,TGTGCCAGTCTCGCCATATTCGACCGGGACAGAACCAATCAGCCCCAGCATTTT,CASLAIFDRDRTNQPQHF
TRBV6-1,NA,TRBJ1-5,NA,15,TGTGCCAGCAGTGAAATCAGGGGCCCCAATCAGCCCCAGCATTTT,CASSEIRGPNQPQHF
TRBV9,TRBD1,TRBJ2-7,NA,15,TGTGCCAGCAGCGTTCACGACAGGGGTTCCTACGAGCAGTACTTC,CASSVHDRGSYEQYF
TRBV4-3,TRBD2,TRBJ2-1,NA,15,TGCGCCAGCAGCCCGACTAGCGGGAGGATCAATGAGCAGTTCTTC,CASSPTSGRINEQFF
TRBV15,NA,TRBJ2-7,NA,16,TGTGCCACCAGCAGAGATAGTTTGCGGGTACCCTACGAGCAGTACTTC,CATSRDSLRVPYEQYF
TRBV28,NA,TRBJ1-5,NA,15,TGTGCCAGCAGTTATGGCCCCCGGGGTAATCAGCCCCAGCATTTT,CASSYGPRGNQPQHF
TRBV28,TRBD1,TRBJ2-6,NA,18,TGTGCCAGCAGCCCACGGACAGGGGCCCGCTCTGGGGCCAACGTCCTGACTTTC,CASSPRTGARSGANVLTF
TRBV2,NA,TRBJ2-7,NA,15,TGTGCCAGCAGCGCCGGGACTGTCTATGTCTACGAGCAGTACTTC,CASSAGTVYVYEQYF
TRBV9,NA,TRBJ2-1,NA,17,TGTGCCAGCAGCGCCCGCACGACAGTAGACTCCTACAATGAGCAGTTCTTC,CASSARTTVDSYNEQFF
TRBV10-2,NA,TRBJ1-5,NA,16,TGCGCCAGCAGCCACGACAGGTCTTATAGCAATCAGCCCCAGCATTTT,CASSHDRSYSNQPQHF
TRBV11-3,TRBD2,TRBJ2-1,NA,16,TGTGCCAGCGCCCTTGGGGGGGATCCCATCTACAATGAGCAGTTCTTC,CASALGGDPIYNEQFF
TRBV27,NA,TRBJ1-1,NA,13,TGTGCCAGCAGTTTATCGAGGAATACTGAAGCTTTCTTT,CASSLSRNTEAFF
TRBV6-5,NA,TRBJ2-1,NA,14,TGTGCCAGCAGTTCCACCCTACAGGGTTATGAGCAGTTCTTC,CASSSTLQGYEQFF
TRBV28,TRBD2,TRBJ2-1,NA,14,TGTGCCAGCAGGGGACTAGCGGCATACAATGAGCAGTTCTTC,CASRGLAAYNEQFF
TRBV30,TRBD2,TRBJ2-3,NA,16,TGTGCCTGTGCTCCCGGGACTAGAGTTTTACCAGATACGCAGTATTTT,CACAPGTRVLPDTQYF
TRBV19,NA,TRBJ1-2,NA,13,TGTGCCAGTACCTTGGACAGTTTCTATGGCTACACCTTC,CASTLDSFYGYTF
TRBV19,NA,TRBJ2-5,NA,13,TGTGCCAGTAGTAGACGTAAGGGGGAGACCCAGTACTTC,CASSRRKGETQYF
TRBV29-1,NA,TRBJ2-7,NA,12,TGCAGCGTTGGAGGGAGCTCCTACGAGCAGTACTTC,CSVGGSSYEQYF
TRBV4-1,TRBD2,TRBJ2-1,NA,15,TGCGCCAGCAGTTTCGGTAGCGGGATCCCCAATGAGCAGTTCTTC,CASSFGSGIPNEQFF
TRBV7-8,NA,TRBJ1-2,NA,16,TGTGCCAGCAGCACCCGATTACCGGGACTGGGGGGAGGCTACACCTTC,CASSTRLPGLGGGYTF
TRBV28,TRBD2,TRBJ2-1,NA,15,TGTGCCAGCGGACCGGGACTAGTAGGTACCAATGAGCAGTTCTTC,CASGPGLVGTNEQFF
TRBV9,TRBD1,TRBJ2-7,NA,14,TGTGCCAGCAGCCCCGAATTGACAGGGGCCGAGCAGTACTTC,CASSPELTGAEQYF
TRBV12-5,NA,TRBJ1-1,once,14,TGTGCTAGTGGTTTGGTACTCCCGAACACTGAAGCTTTCTTT,CASGLVLPNTEAFF
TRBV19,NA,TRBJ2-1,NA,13,TGTGCCAGTACCAGTCGCTCCTACAATGAGCAGTTCTTC,CASTSRSYNEQFF
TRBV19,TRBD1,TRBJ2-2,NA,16,TGTGCCAGTAGTAGACAGGGCTCCGTTCCCACCGGGGAGCTGTTTTTT,CASSRQGSVPTGELFF
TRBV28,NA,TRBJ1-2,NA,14,TGTGCCAGCAGTTTCCTAACTGAGAGCTATGGCTACACCTTC,CASSFLTESYGYTF
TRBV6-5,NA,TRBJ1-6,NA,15,TGTGCCAGCAGTTACGGCAGGGGCCGCAATTCACCCCTCCACTTT,CASSYGRGRNSPLHF
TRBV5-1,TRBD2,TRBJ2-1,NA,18,TGCGCCAGCAGCCCTCTACTAGCGGGTGGGGGGCCCTACAATGAGCAGTTCTTC,CASSPLLAGGGPYNEQFF
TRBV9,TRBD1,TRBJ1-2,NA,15,TGTGCCAGCAGCGCCAACAGGGGTGAGGGCTATGGCTACACCTTC,CASSANRGEGYGYTF
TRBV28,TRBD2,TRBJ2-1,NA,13,TGTGCCCGGGGGGGGGCAGTTTACAATGAGCAGTTCTTC,CARGGAVYNEQFF
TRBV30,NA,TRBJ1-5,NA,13,TGTGCCTGGTCCGGGAGGGGTCGCCAGCCCCAGCATTTT,CAWSGRGRQPQHF
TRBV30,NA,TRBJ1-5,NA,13,TGTGCCTGCCGGACAGATAACAATCAGCCCCAGCATTTT,CACRTDNNQPQHF